This record concerns one T cell receptor beta chain sequence. Its specificity is not known. These data originate in a study of long-term antiretroviral therapy in people with HIV. The study's findings and limits: Controls exceeded HIV repertoires in CDR3 length range.

The authors ran the immunoSEQ assay, v3.0, at survey level. TCRdb keeps only in-frame clones here, not all; method: immunoSEQ multiplex PCR. The sample shows over 35,000 clones, 75% to 90% of them seen only once. Germline V gives CDR1 SNHLY, CDR2 FYNNEI. The CDR3 has 14 residues. Unmatched junction bases numbered 7, after V lost 8 bases and J lost 5 bases. The rearrangement uses TRBV2 and TRBJ2-4, with 9 bases aligning to TRBD1. This sequence was found in a man aged 18 to 30 with HIV. The sample here was unsorted PBMCs, taken 1.5 years after starting antiretroviral therapy. The CDR3 sequence: CASGGTGNQNIQYF. In DNA, the CDR3 is TGTGCCAGCGGGGGGACAGGGAACCAAAACATTCAGTACTTC.